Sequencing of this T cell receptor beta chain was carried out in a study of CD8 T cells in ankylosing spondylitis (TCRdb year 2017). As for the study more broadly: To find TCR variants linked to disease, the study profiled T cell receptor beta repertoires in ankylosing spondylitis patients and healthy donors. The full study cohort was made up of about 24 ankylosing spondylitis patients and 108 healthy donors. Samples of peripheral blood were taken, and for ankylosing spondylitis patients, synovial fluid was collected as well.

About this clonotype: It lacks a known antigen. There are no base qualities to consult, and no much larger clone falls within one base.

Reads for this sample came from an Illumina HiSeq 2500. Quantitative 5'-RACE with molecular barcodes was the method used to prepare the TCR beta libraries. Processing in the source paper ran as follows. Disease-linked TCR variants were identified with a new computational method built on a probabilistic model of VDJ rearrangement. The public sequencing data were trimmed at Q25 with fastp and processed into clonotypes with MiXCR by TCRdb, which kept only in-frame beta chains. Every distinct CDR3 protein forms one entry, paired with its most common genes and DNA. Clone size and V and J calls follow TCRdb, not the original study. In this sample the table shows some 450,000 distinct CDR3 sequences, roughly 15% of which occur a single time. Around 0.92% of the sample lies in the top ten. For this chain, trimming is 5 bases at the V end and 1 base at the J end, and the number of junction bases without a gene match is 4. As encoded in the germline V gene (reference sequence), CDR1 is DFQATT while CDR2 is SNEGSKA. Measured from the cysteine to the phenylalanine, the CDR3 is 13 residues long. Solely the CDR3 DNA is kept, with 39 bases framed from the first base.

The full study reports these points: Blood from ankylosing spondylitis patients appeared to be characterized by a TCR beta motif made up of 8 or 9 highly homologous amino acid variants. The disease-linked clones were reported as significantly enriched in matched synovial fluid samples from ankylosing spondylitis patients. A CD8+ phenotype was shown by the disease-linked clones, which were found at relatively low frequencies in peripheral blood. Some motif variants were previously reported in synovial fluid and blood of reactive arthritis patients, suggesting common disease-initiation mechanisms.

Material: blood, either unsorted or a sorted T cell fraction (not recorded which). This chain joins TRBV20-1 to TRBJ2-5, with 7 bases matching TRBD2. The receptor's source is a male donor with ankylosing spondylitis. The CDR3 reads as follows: CSAPGTIQETQYF. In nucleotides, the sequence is TGCAGTGCTCCGGGGACTATCCAAGAGACCCAGTACTTC.